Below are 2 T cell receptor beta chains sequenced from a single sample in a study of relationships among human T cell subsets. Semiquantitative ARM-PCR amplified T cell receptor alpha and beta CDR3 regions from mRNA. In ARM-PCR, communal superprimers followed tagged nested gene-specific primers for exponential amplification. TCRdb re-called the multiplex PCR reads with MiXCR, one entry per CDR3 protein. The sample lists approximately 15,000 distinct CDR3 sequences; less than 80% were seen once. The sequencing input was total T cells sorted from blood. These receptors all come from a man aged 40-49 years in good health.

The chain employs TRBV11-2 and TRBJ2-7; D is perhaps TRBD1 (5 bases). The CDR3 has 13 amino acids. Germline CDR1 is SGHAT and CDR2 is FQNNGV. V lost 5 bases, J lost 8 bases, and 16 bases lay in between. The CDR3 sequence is CASSGVGQGKQYF. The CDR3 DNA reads TGTGCCAGCAGCGGGGTGGGGCAGGGCAAGCAGTACTTC.

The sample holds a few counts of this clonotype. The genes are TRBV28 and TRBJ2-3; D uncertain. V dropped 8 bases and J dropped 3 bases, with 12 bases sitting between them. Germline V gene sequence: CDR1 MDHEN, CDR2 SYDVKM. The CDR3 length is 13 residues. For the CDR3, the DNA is TGTGCCAGCTCCCCCCGGGCAACAGATACGCAGTATTTT. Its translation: CASSPRATDTQYF.